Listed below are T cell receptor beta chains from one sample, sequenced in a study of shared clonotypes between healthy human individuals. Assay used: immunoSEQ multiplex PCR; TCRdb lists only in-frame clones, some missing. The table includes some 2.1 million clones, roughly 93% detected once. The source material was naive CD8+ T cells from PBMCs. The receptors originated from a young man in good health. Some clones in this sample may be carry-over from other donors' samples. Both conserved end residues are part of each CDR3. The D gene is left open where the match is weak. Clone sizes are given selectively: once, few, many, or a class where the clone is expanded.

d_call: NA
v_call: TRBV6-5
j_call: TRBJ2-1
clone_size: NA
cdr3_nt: TGTGCCAGCAGCGTCGGCCGGTACAATGAGCAGTTCTTC
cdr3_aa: CASSVGRYNEQFF

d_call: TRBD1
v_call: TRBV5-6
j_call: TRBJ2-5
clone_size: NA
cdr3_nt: TGTGCCAGCAGCGCGGGCGTACAGGGGGCGGCGGAGACCCAGTACTTC
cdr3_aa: CASSAGVQGAAETQYF

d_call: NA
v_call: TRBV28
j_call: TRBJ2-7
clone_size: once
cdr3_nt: TGTGCCAGCCTATTATGGCGGGACAAATCCTACGAGCAGTACTTC
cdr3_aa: CASLLWRDKSYEQYF

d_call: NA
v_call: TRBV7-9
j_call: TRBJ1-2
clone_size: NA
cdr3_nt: TGTGCCAGCAGCTTCGGGGATCACTATGGCTACACCTTC
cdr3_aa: CASSFGDHYGYTF

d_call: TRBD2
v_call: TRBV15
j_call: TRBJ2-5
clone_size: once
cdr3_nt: TGTGCCACCAGCAGGAGGGGACTAAAAGAGACCCAGTACTTC
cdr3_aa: CATSRRGLKETQYF

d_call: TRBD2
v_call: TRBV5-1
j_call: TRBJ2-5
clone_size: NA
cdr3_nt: TGCGCCAGCAGCCCCTTACTAGCGGGAGGAGGAGAGACCCAGTACTTC
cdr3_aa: CASSPLLAGGGETQYF

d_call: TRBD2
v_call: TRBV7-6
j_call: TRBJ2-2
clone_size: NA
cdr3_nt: TGTGCCAGCAGCTTAGGTGTTAGCGGGAGTGAAAACACCGGGGAGCTGTTTTTT
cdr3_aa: CASSLGVSGSENTGELFF

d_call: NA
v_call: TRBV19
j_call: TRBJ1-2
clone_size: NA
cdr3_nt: TGTGCCAGTAGCCACAAGAGTGGAAATTATGGCTACACCTTC
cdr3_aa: CASSHKSGNYGYTF

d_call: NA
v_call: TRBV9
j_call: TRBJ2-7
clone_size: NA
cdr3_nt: TGTGCCAGCAGCGTAGGAGGTACGAGCGAGCAGTACTTC
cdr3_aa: CASSVGGTSEQYF

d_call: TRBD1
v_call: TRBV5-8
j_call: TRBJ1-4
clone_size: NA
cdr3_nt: TGTGCCAGCAGCGGCGGGGACAGGTTAGGAGAAAAACTGTTTTTT
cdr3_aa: CASSGGDRLGEKLFF

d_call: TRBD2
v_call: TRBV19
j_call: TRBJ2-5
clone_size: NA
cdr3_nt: TGTGCCAGTAGTTCAGGACTAGCGGGGGAGACCCAGTACTTC
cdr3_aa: CASSSGLAGETQYF

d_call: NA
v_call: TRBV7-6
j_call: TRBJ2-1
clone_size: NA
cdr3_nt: TGTGCCAGCAGCTTAGATTCCAGCTCCTACAATGAGCAGTTCTTC
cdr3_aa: CASSLDSSSYNEQFF

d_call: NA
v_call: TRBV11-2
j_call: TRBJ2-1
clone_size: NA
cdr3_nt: TGTGCCAGCAGCTTGGTCGGACCCAATGAGCAGTTCTTC
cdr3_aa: CASSLVGPNEQFF

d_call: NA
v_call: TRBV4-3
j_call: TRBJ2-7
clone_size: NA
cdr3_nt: TGCGCCAGCAGCCAAGATGAAACAGCCTACGAGCAGTACTTC
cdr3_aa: CASSQDETAYEQYF

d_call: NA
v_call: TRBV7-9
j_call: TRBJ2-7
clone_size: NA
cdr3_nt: TGTGCCAGCAGCCACCGGGACCGCGACTACGAGCAGTACTTC
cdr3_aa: CASSHRDRDYEQYF

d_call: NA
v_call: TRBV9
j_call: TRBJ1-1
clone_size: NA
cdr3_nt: TGTGCCAGCAGCGTAGCTGCAGGGGTGAACACTGAAGCTTTCTTT
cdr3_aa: CASSVAAGVNTEAFF

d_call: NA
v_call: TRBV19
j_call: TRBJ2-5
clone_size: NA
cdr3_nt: TGTGCCAGTAGGAGCGGCCAAGAGACCCAGTACTTC
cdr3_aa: CASRSGQETQYF

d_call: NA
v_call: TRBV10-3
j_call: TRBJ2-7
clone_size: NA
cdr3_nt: TGTGCCATCAGTGAGTCGGAGCGCCGCCCCTACGAGCAGTACTTC
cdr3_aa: CAISESERRPYEQYF

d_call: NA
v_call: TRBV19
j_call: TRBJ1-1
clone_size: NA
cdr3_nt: TGTGCCAGTAGTCCACCGGAGGGCTGGACTGAAGCTTTCTTT
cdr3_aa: CASSPPEGWTEAFF

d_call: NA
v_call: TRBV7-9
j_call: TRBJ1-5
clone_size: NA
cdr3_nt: TGTGCCAGCAGCCCAGGGCAGGCAAATCAGCCCCAGCATTTT
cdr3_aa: CASSPGQANQPQHF

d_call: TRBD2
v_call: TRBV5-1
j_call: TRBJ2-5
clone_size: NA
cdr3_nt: TGCGCCAGCAGCTTGGATTTCGTAGCGGGAGGAGAGACCCAGTACTTC
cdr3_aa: CASSLDFVAGGETQYF